This T cell receptor (beta chain) originates from a study of CXCR3 chemokines and chemotherapy response in bladder cancer. In TCRdb, the PCR reads were re-called with MiXCR into one record per CDR3 protein. Of around 5,000 distinct CDR3 sequences detected, 14% appear once; the ten largest clones hold around 10%. V shed 5 bases and J shed 11 bases, with 18 bases lying between them. The CDR3 covers 13 residues. CDR1 is DFQATT, CDR2 SNEGSKA, per germline (reference sequence). This chain uses TRBV20-1 with TRBJ1-4; no definite D call. Collection of the sample occurred from a patient whose treatment included neoadjuvant chemotherapy. The receptor was derived from a human donor with bladder cancer that responded to neoadjuvant chemotherapy. CDR3 bases: TGCAGTGCTCCTACCCGAGAGGGCAGGAAACTGTTTTTT. Amino acids: CSAPTREGRKLFF.